Described below is a single T cell receptor beta chain sequence and its context. What it binds is not known. The entry originates in a study of T cell clonotyping in hematopoietic cell transplantation. General study results and limits: No sorting was done, leaving CD4 and CD8 contributions mixed.

Using immunoSEQ multiplex PCR, the repertoire was profiled, and TCRdb retains in-frame clones only, with some absent. Of 4,500 to 5,000 clones in the sample, around 91% are singletons; the top ten hold 5% to 6%. This CDR3 is built from 13 residues. Trimming removed 6 bases from V and 8 bases from J; junction bases left unmatched: 6. The germline CDR1 and CDR2 sequences are SQVTM and ANQGSEA. Sequencing was carried out using peripheral blood mononuclear cells. The chain employs TRBV29-1 and TRBJ1-6; 8 bases line up with TRBD1. This TCR was sampled from a man aged 40-50 years in good health. Some clones in this sample may be carry-over from other donors' samples. Written as DNA, the CDR3 is TGCAGCGTGGGACAGGCCAGGGATTCACCCCTCCACTTT. It specifies CSVGQARDSPLHF.